This T cell receptor (beta chain) was obtained from a study of T cells in Graves' hyperthyroidism and ophthalmopathy. Looked up from germline, CDR1 is SGHTA and CDR2 is FQGNSA. The CDR3 has 17 residues if both end residues are counted. As regards this clonotype: Because the CDR3's place on the DNA is in doubt, the DNA is left out and the CDR3 is given as listed by TCRdb.

Amplified TCR beta CDR3 regions derived from RNA transcripts. When the TCR CDR3 underwent first-round RT-PCR, the HTBI primer set was used. Each CDR3 protein gets one entry after TCRdb re-called the multiplex PCR reads with MiXCR. The data contain 200,000 to 300,000 distinct CDR3 sequences, over 15% of them singletons. This TCR derives from a woman younger than 30 with Graves' ophthalmopathy. The chain employs TRBV7-2 and TRBJ2-2; the table's D call of TRBD2 was not tested on the DNA. Sequencing was performed on blood. The chain's CDR3 is CASSSAPPRGGGGSCFF.